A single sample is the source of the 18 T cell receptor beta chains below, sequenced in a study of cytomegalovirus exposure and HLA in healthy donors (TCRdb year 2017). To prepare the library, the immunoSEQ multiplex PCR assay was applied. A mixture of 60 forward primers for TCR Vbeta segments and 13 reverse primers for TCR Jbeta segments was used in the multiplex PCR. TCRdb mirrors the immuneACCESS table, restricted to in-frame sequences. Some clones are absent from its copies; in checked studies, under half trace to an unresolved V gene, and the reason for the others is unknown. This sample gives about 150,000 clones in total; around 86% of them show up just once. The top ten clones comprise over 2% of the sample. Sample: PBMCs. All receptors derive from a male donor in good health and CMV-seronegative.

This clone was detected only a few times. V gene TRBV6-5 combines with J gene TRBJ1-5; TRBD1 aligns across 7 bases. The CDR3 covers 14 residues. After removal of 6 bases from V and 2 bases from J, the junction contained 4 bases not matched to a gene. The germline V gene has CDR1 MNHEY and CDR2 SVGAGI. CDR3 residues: CASRDGQGNQPQHF. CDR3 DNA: TGTGCCAGCAGAGACGGACAGGGCAATCAGCCCCAGCATTTT.

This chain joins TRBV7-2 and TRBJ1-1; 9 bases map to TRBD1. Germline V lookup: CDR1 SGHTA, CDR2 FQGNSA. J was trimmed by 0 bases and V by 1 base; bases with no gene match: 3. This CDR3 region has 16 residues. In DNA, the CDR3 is TGTGCCAGCAGCTTAGGGGACAGGGTCTTGAACACTGAAGCTTTCTTT. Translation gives CASSLGDRVLNTEAFF.

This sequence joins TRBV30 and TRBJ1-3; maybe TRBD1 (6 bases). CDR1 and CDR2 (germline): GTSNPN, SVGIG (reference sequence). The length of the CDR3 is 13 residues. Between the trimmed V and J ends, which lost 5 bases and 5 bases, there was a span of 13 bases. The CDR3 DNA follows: TGTGCCTGGGGGAGGGACATTCGAAACACCATATATTTT. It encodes CAWGRDIRNTIYF.

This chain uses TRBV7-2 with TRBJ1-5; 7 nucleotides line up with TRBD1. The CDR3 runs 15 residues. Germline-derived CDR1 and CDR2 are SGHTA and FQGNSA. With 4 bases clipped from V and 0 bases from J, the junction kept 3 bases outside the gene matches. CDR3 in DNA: TGTGCCAGCAGCTACGGACAGGATAGCAATCAGCCCCAGCATTTT. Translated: CASSYGQDSNQPQHF.

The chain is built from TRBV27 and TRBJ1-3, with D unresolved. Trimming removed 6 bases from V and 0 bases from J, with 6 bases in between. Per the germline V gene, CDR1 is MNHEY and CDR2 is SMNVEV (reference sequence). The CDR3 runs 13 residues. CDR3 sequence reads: CASSQNSGNTIYF. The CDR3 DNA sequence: TGTGCCAGCAGCCAAAACTCTGGAAACACCATATATTTT.

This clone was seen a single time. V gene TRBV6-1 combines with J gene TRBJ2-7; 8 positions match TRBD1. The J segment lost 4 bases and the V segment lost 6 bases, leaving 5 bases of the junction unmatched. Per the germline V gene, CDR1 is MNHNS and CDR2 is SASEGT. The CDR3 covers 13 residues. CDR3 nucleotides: TGTGCCAGCAGCAGGGGACAGGAATACGAGCAGTACTTC. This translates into CASSRGQEYEQYF.

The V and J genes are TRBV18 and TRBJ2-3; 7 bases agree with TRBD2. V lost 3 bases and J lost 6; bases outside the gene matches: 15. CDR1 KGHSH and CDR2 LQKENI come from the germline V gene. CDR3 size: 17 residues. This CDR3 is CASSPFLGGSPDDTQYF. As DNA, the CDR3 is TGTGCCAGCTCACCCTTTCTGGGGGGGTCCCCGGACGATACGCAGTATTTT.

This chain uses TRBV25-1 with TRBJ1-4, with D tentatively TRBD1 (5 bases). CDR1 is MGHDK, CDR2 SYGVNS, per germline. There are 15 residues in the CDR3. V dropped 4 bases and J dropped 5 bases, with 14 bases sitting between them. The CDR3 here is CASSGPTGGNEKLFF. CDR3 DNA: TGTGCCAGCAGTGGCCCGACGGGGGGAAATGAAAAACTGTTTTTT.

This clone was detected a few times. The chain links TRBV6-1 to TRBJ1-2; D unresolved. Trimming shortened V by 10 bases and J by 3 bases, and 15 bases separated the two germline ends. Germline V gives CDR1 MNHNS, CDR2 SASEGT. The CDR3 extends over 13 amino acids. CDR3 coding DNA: TGTGCCATAGGCCGGGTTCGGGACTATGGCTACACCTTC. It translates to CAIGRVRDYGYTF.

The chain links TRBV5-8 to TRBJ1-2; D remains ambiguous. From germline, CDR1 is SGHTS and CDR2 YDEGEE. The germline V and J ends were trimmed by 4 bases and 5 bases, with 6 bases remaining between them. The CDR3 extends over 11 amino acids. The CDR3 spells CASSLRYGYTF. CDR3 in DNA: TGTGCCAGCAGCCTGAGGTATGGCTACACCTTC. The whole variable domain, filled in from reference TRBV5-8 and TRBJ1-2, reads EAGVTQSPTHLIKTRGQQATLRCSPISGHTSVYWYQQALGLGLQFLLWYDEGEERNRGNFPPRFSGRQFPNYSSELNVNALELEDSALYLCASSLRYGYTFGSGTRLTVV.

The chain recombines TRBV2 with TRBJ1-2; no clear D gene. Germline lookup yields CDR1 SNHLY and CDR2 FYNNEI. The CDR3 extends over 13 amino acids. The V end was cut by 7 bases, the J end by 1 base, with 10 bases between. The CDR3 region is CASIGVGNYGYTF. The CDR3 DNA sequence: TGTGCCAGCATCGGGGTCGGTAACTATGGCTACACCTTC.

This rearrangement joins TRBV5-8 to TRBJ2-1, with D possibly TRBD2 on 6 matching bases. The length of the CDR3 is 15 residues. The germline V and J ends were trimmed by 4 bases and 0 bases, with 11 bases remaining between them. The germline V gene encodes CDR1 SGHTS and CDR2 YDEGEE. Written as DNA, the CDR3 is TGTGCCAGCAGCGCCCGGGGGAGCTCCTACAATGAGCAGTTCTTC. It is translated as CASSARGSSYNEQFF.

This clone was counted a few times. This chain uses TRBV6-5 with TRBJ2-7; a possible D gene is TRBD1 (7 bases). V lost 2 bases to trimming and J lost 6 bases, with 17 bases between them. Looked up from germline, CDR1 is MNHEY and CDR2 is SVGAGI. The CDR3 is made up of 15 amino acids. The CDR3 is CASSYTRQGGGEQYF. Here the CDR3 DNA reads TGTGCCAGCAGTTACACTCGACAGGGAGGCGGCGAGCAGTACTTC.

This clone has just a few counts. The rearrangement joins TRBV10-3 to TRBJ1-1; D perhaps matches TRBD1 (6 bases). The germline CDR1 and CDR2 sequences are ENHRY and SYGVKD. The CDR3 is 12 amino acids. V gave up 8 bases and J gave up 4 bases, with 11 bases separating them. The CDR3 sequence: CAISDSLTEAFF. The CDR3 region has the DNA TGTGCCATCTCGGACAGTCTCACTGAAGCTTTCTTT.

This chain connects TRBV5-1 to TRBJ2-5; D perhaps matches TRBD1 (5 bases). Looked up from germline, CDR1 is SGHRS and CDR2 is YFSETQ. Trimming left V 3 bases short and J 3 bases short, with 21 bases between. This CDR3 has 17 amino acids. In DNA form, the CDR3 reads TGCGCCAGCAGCTCGCTGGCGCAGGGAATATGGGAAGAGACCCAGTACTTC. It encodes CASSSLAQGIWEETQYF. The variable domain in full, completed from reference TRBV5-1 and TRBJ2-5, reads KAGVTQTPRYLIKTRGQQVTLSCSPISGHRSVSWYQQTPGQGLQFLFEYFSETQRNKGNFPGRFSGRQFSNSRSEMNVSTLELGDSALYLCASSSLAQGIWEETQYFGPGTRLLVL.

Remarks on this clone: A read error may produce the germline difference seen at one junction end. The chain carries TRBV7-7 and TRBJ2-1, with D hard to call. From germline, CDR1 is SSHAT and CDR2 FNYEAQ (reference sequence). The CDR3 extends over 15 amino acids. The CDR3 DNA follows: TGTGCTAGCAGCTTAGCTTATAGCTCCTACAATGAGCAGTTCTTC. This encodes CASSLAYSSYNEQFF.

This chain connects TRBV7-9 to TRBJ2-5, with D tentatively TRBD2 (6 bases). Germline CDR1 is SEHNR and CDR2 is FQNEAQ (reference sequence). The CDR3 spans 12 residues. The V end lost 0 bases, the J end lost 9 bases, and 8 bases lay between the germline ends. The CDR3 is CASSLAGGSQYF. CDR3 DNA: TGTGCCAGCAGCTTAGCGGGGGGTTCCCAGTACTTC.

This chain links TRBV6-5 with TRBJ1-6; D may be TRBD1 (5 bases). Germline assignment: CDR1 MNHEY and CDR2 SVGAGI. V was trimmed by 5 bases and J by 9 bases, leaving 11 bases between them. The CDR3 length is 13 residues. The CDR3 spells CASSIREGSPLHF. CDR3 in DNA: TGTGCCAGCAGTATCAGGGAGGGTTCACCCCTCCACTTT.